These 29 T cell receptor beta chains came from one sample sequenced in a study of T cells in Graves' hyperthyroidism and ophthalmopathy. From RNA transcripts, TCR beta CDR3 regions were amplified. Initially, a first-round RT-PCR of the TCR CDR3 employed the HTBI primer set. TCRdb re-called the multiplex PCR reads with MiXCR, one entry per CDR3 protein. The sample contains 300,000 to 450,000 distinct CDR3 sequences, less than 20% of which appear only once. The sequenced sample was blood. These receptors were collected from a woman aged 18-35 years with Graves' hyperthyroidism that later progressed to Graves' ophthalmopathy.

There are many counts of this clonotype. The chain couples TRBV7-2 to TRBJ1-3; maybe TRBD1 (6 bases). The CDR3 runs to 15 residues. V lost 5 bases, J lost 1 base, and 12 bases lay in between. Germline values: CDR1 SGHTA, CDR2 FQGNSA. The CDR3 region is CASSGGRGSGNTIYF. The CDR3 coding sequence is TGTGCCAGCAGCGGGGGGCGGGGTTCTGGAAACACCATATATTTT.

This clonotype was seen repeatedly, ten times or more. This chain joins TRBV7-9 and TRBJ1-5; TRBD1 aligns across 7 bases. The CDR3 has 17 residues. The ends lost 6 bases at V and 2 bases at J; junction bases unmatched: 13. Germline V gene data show CDR1 as SEHNR and CDR2 as FQNEAQ (reference sequence). CDR3 in DNA: TGTGCCAGCAGAACGGGGACAGTCCCTAGGGGCAATCAGCCCCAGCATTTT. It specifies CASRTGTVPRGNQPQHF. Full variable domain (outside the CDR3, taken from reference TRBV7-9 and TRBJ1-5): DTGVSQNPRHKITKRGQNVTFRCDPISEHNRLYWYRQTLGQGPEFLTYFQNEAQLEKSRLLSDRFSAERPKGSFSTLEIQRTEQGDSAMYLCASRTGTVPRGNQPQHFGDGTRLSIL.

This clonotype has a handful of counts. V usage is TRBV6-1 and J usage is TRBJ2-1, with 8 nucleotides matching TRBD2. Losses at the gene ends were 3 bases for V and 8 bases for J; bases not matched to a gene: 6. CDR1 is MNHNS, CDR2 SASEGT, per germline. The CDR3 contains 14 residues. In DNA form, the CDR3 reads TGTGCCAGCAGTGACAGCGGGAGTTGGGATGAGCAGTTCTTC. Protein: CASSDSGSWDEQFF.

The table lists this clonotype with a few counts. The V call is TRBV20-1, the J call TRBJ1-5, with a tentative D call TRBD1 (5 bases). CDR3 length: 13 amino acids. The V end lost 3 bases, the J end lost 5 bases, and 11 bases lay between the germline ends. Germline V gives CDR1 DFQATT, CDR2 SNEGSKA (reference sequence). The CDR3 DNA reads TGCAGTGCTAGGGGGACGGTCCATCAGCCCCAGCATTTT. This translates into CSARGTVHQPQHF.

This clonotype was observed many times. The chain couples TRBV7-2 to TRBJ2-7, with D uncertain. Per germline, CDR1 SGHTA and CDR2 FQGNSA. This CDR3 spans 14 amino acids. V was shortened by 1 base and J by 6 bases, with 13 bases between the two germline ends. The CDR3 sequence is CASSLEGSVGEQYF. For the CDR3, the DNA is TGTGCCAGCAGCTTAGAAGGTAGTGTAGGCGAGCAGTACTTC.

This clonotype showed up many times. The chain carries TRBV12-3 or TRBV12-4 and TRBJ2-5; 7 nucleotides agree with TRBD1. V lost 1 base and J lost 5; bases outside the gene matches: 4. The CDR3 has 14 amino acids. The CDR3 sequence: CASSLDRTGETQYF. The CDR3 nucleotides read TGTGCCAGCAGTTTAGATCGGACAGGCGAGACCCAGTACTTC.

The chain links TRBV4-2 to TRBJ2-1; a weak D match, TRBD1 (6 bases). Germline V gives CDR1 LGHNA, CDR2 YNFKEQ. The CDR3 is made up of 16 amino acids. With 1 base removed from V and 5 bases from J, the gap between germline ends came to 15 bases. The chain's CDR3 is CASSQVVQGNHNEQFF. In DNA, the CDR3 is TGTGCCAGCAGCCAAGTGGTTCAGGGGAACCACAATGAGCAGTTCTTC.

This clonotype was seen a handful of times. The gene calls are TRBV27 and TRBJ2-1; tentative D call: TRBD1 (6 bases). The CDR3 contains 11 residues. Trimming took off 9 bases at V and 9 bases at J, with 12 bases between the two ends. In germline, CDR1 is MNHEY, CDR2 SMNVEV (reference sequence). The CDR3 loop reads CASIQGSEQFF. CDR3 DNA: TGTGCCAGTATACAGGGAAGTGAGCAGTTCTTC.

This clonotype was detected a few times. The gene calls are TRBV27 and TRBJ2-1; 10 nucleotides line up with TRBD1. Looked up from germline, CDR1 is MNHEY and CDR2 is SMNVEV (reference sequence). The CDR3 covers 15 residues. V shed 6 bases and J 5 bases; nucleotides not matched to a gene: 7. The CDR3 DNA is TGTGCCAGCAGAAGTGGGACAGGGGTGCACAATGAGCAGTTCTTC. This codes for CASRSGTGVHNEQFF.

This clonotype was seen at least ten times. The rearrangement joins TRBV6-2 or TRBV6-3 to TRBJ2-1, with 13 bases aligning to TRBD2. The V segment lost 2 bases and the J segment 2 bases; nucleotides outside the gene matches: 9. CDR1 and CDR2 (germline): MNHEY, SVGEGT. This CDR3 is built from 19 residues. As DNA, the CDR3 is TGTGCCAGCAGTTACGGGACTAGCGGGATTGACGGCCCCTACAATGAGCAGTTCTTC. Translation: CASSYGTSGIDGPYNEQFF.

This clonotype was counted many times. This chain links TRBV28 with TRBJ2-2; D is unclear. V was trimmed by 3 bases and J by 0 bases, leaving 5 bases between them. This CDR3 is built from 14 residues. The germline CDR1 and CDR2 sequences are MDHEN and SYDVKM. The DNA of the CDR3 is TGTGCCAGCAGTTTTCTGGCGAACACCGGGGAGCTGTTTTTT. Translating gives CASSFLANTGELFF.

This clonotype was counted many times. The chain recombines TRBV20-1 with TRBJ2-5; TRBD2 matches 13 bases. The CDR3 runs to 16 residues. CDR1 and CDR2 (germline): DFQATT, SNEGSKA (reference sequence). Trimming at V came to 8 bases and at J to 1 base, leaving 10 bases not matched to a gene. The CDR3 DNA reads as TGCAGTCCAAGAACTAGCGGGAGGGCCATCCAAGAGACCCAGTACTTC. Translated: CSPRTSGRAIQETQYF.

CDR3 coding DNA: TGTGCCAGCAGTTTCGGGACAGGGAGGCCGCAGTACTTC. Protein product: CASSFGTGRPQYF. This chain uses TRBV28 with TRBJ2-7, with 9 bases lining up with TRBD1. V was clipped by 3 bases and J by 9 bases; unmatched bases: 6. The CDR3 sequence is 13 residues long. CDR1 is MDHEN, CDR2 SYDVKM, per germline.

This chain's CDR3 is CASSQESGGSGRYEQYF. CDR3 in DNA: TGTGCCAGCAGCCAAGAGTCAGGAGGTAGCGGGAGATACGAGCAGTACTTC. The chain is built from TRBV4-2 and TRBJ2-7, with 9 positions matching TRBD2. The germline V gene has CDR1 LGHNA and CDR2 YNFKEQ. CDR3 size: 17 residues. Unmatched junction bases numbered 10, after V lost 0 bases and J lost 4 bases.

The rearrangement uses TRBV9 and TRBJ2-1, with TRBD2 matching over 12 bases. The ends lost 0 bases at V and 9 bases at J; junction bases unmatched: 7. This CDR3 spans 16 amino acids. Looked up from germline, CDR1 is SGDLS and CDR2 is YYNGEE. The CDR3 reads CASSVEPSGRASEQFF. CDR3 nucleotide sequence: TGTGCCAGCAGCGTAGAACCTAGCGGGAGGGCCAGTGAGCAGTTCTTC.

This clonotype was observed at least ten times. The chain joins TRBV11-3 to TRBJ2-1, with 11 bases fitting TRBD1. CDR1 and CDR2 from the germline V gene are SGHNT and YENEEA. Losses at the gene ends were 5 bases for V and 10 bases for J; bases not matched to a gene: 10. This CDR3 is built from 15 residues. CDR3 in amino acids: CASSPPGQGVGEQFF. In nucleotides, the CDR3 is TGTGCCAGCAGCCCACCGGGACAGGGGGTAGGGGAGCAGTTCTTC. Drawing the rest from reference TRBV11-3 and TRBJ2-1, the complete variable domain is EAGVVQSPRYKIIEKKQPVAFWCNPISGHNTLYWYLQNLGQGPELLIRYENEEAVDDSQLPKDRFSAERLKGVDSTLKIQPAELGDSAVYLCASSPPGQGVGEQFFGPGTRLTVL.

This CDR3 is CASRDRTSGGYNEQFF. The CDR3 DNA reads as TGTGCCAGTAGGGACCGGACTAGCGGGGGTTACAATGAGCAGTTCTTC. The chain joins TRBV19 to TRBJ2-1; TRBD2 matches 13 bases. CDR1 and CDR2 from the germline V gene are LNHDA and SQIVND (reference sequence). The V segment lost 6 bases and the J segment 4 bases; nucleotides outside the gene matches: 6. This CDR3 has 16 amino acids.

This clonotype has just a few counts. This sequence joins TRBV11-3 and TRBJ2-5; 13 nucleotides agree with TRBD2. With 5 bases clipped from V and 5 bases from J, the junction kept 5 bases outside the gene matches. CDR3 length: 15 amino acids. Germline lookup yields CDR1 SGHNT and CDR2 YENEEA. CDR3 nucleotide sequence: TGTGCCAGCAGCCGACGGACTAGCGGGAGCGAGACCCAGTACTTC. It yields the protein CASSRRTSGSETQYF.

This rearrangement joins TRBV6-1 to TRBJ2-7; TRBD1 matches 10 bases. V was clipped by 4 bases and J by 4 bases; unmatched bases: 7. The CDR3 consists of 15 residues. Germline V lookup: CDR1 MNHNS, CDR2 SASEGT. CDR3 in DNA: TGTGCCAGCAGTGGATGGGACAGGGGAACGTACGAGCAGTACTTC. Encoded protein: CASSGWDRGTYEQYF.

The J gene is TRBJ2-7, the V gene TRBV10-1, with 7 bases lining up with TRBD1. The CDR3 sequence is 13 residues long. The germline V gene encodes CDR1 WNHNN and CDR2 SYGVQD (reference sequence). J lost 6 bases, V lost 6 bases, and 8 bases had no gene match. CDR3 residues: CASSGDSRGEQYF. The CDR3 nucleotides read TGCGCCAGCAGCGGGGACAGCAGGGGCGAGCAGTACTTC.

This clonotype showed up just a few times. The J gene is TRBJ1-4, the V gene TRBV27, with D unclear. The germline gives CDR1 MNHEY, CDR2 SMNVEV (reference sequence). V was shortened by 6 bases and J by 7 bases, with 9 bases between the two germline ends. This CDR3 has 12 residues. The CDR3, as DNA: TGTGCCAGCAGGGGTGGAAGTGAAAAACTGTTTTTT. It is translated as CASRGGSEKLFF.

CDR3 DNA sequence: TGCAGCGTTGATGGGAGGGAAAGGAGTGATTCACCCCTCCACTTT. It specifies CSVDGRERSDSPLHF. This chain uses TRBV29-1 with TRBJ1-6; D unclear. The germline V gene has CDR1 SQVTM and CDR2 ANQGSEA. The CDR3 extends over 15 amino acids. V was trimmed by 3 bases and J by 8 bases, leaving 17 bases between them. The complete variable domain, with remaining parts taken from reference TRBV29-1 and TRBJ1-6, reads SAVISQKPSRDICQRGTSLTIQCQVDSQVTMMFWYRQQPGQSLTLIATANQGSEATYESGFVIDKFPISRPNLTFSTLTVSNMSPEDSSIYLCSVDGRERSDSPLHFGNGTRLTVT.

The table lists this clonotype with many counts. The chain uses TRBV20-1 and TRBJ1-4, with 8 bases fitting TRBD1. V lost 5 bases to trimming and J lost 8 bases; unmatched junction nucleotides: 4. CDR3 length: 12 residues. CDR1 DFQATT and CDR2 SNEGSKA come from the germline V gene (reference sequence). This chain's CDR3 is CSAAGQAEKLFF. CDR3 coding DNA: TGCAGTGCTGCGGGACAGGCAGAAAAACTGTTTTTT.

In its sample, this clonotype was seen once. A much larger clone differs from this one at a single base, so this may be a read error. The chain recombines TRBV6-5 with TRBJ2-2, with 7 bases lining up with TRBD2. With V trimmed by 4 bases and J by 5 bases, 10 bases remained unmatched. The CDR3 is 16 residues long. The germline V gene encodes CDR1 MNHEY and CDR2 SVGAGI. DNA of the CDR3: TGTGCCAGCAGTTGCCTCGCTAGCGGACCAACCGGGGAGCTGTTTTTT. Translating gives CASSCLASGPTGELFF.

This clonotype was recorded many times. This chain uses TRBV6-1 with TRBJ2-5; TRBD2 matches 10 bases. This CDR3 has 15 amino acids. V gave up 2 bases and J gave up 4 bases; unmatched junction bases: 4. The germline gives CDR1 MNHNS, CDR2 SASEGT. The CDR3 reads CASSEWPSGRETQYF. The DNA of the CDR3 is TGTGCCAGCAGTGAATGGCCTAGCGGGAGAGAGACCCAGTACTTC.

This clonotype was observed at least ten times. This sequence joins TRBV5-1 and TRBJ2-7; D is uncertain. The germline CDR1 and CDR2 sequences are SGHRS and YFSETQ. Trimming removed 1 base at V and 7 bases at J, with 12 bases between. This CDR3 comprises 13 residues. The CDR3 nucleotides are TGCGCCAGCAGCTTGCAGCTGGGTCCGGAGCAGTACTTC. Protein: CASSLQLGPEQYF.

This clonotype was seen many times. This sequence joins TRBV28 and TRBJ1-5, with unresolved D. Between the trimmed V and J ends, which lost 7 bases and 0 bases, there was a span of 10 bases. Germline V gene data show CDR1 as MDHEN and CDR2 as SYDVKM. This CDR3 has 14 residues. The CDR3 region has the DNA TGTGCCAGCACCATCGGAGGTAGCAATCAGCCCCAGCATTTT. Its translation is CASTIGGSNQPQHF.

This clonotype has at least ten counts. V gene TRBV27 combines with J gene TRBJ2-3; D ambiguous. V was clipped by 1 base and J by 4 bases, with 9 bases between them. Per the germline V gene, CDR1 is MNHEY and CDR2 is SMNVEV (reference sequence). The CDR3 consists of 14 residues. In DNA, the CDR3 is TGTGCCAGCAGTTTATTCGCCTCTGCAGATACGCAGTATTTT. This codes for CASSLFASADTQYF.

This clonotype was seen a handful of times. The V and J genes are TRBV7-9 and TRBJ2-1, with 9 nucleotides matching TRBD1. Losses at the gene ends were 6 bases for V and 7 bases for J; bases not matched to a gene: 13. The germline V gene has CDR1 SEHNR and CDR2 FQNEAQ (reference sequence). The CDR3 covers 16 residues. The CDR3 is CASSSPRDRVANEQFF. The DNA of the CDR3 is TGTGCCAGCAGTTCCCCCCGGGACAGGGTTGCTAATGAGCAGTTCTTC.